The present T cell receptor beta chain was sequenced within a study of T cells in Graves' hyperthyroidism and ophthalmopathy. This clonotype was seen at least ten times. Its specificity is unknown. Study findings and constraints: Model predictions of ophthalmopathy came a median approximately 6 months before onset.

RNA transcripts gave rise to amplified TCR beta CDR3 regions. An initial round of RT-PCR targeting the TCR CDR3 relied on the HTBI primer set. TCRdb itself ran the multiplex PCR reads through MiXCR, one entry per CDR3 protein. This sample has about 260,000 distinct CDR3 sequences; less than 30% occur once, and the top ten carry about a quarter. This receptor was taken from a man aged 35-49 years with Graves' hyperthyroidism that later progressed to Graves' ophthalmopathy. The sequenced sample was blood.

CDR3 coding DNA: TGTGCCAGCAGCTTGGGGGCGGCGGCCAAAAACATTCAGTACTTC. Its protein is CASSLGAAAKNIQYF. The rearrangement links TRBV12-3 or TRBV12-4 to TRBJ2-4, with D possibly being TRBD1 (6 bases). The CDR3 totals 15 residues. Trimming shortened V by 6 bases and J by 1 base, and 13 bases separated the two germline ends.